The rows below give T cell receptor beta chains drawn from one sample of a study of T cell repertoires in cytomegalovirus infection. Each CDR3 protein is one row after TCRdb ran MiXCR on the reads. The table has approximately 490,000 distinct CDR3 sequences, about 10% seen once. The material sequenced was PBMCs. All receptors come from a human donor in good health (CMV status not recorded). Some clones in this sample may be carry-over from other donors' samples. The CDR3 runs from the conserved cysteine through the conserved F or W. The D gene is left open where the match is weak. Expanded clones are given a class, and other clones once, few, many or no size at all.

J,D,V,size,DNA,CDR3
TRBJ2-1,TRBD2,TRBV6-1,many,TGTGCCTGTGGACTAGCGATTTCCTACAATGAGCAGTTCTTC,CACGLAISYNEQFF
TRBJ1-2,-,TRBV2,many,TGTGCCAGCAGTGAATTTGGTCCCCTAGGGGACTATGGCTACACCTTC,CASSEFGPLGDYGYTF
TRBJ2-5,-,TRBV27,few,TGTGCCAGCAGTTTTAAGGACGGACAAGAGACCCAGTACTTC,CASSFKDGQETQYF
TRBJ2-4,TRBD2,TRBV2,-,TGTGCCAGCAGTGAAACTAGCGGGGGGTACATAGCCAAAAACATTCAGTACTTC,CASSETSGGYIAKNIQYF
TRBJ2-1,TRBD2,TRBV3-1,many,TGTGCCAGCAGCCAAGTCGGGGGGAATGAGCAGTTCTTC,CASSQVGGNEQFF
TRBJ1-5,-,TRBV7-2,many,TGTGCCAGCAGCTTAGGAGGGAGGTATCAGCCCCAGCATTTT,CASSLGGRYQPQHF
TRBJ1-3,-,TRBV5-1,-,TGCGCCAGCAGTGATGGGATACAGAGCTCTGGAAACACCATATATTTT,CASSDGIQSSGNTIYF
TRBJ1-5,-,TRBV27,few,TGTGCCAGCTCGGTCTCTTGGGGTCAGCCCCAGCATTTT,CASSVSWGQPQHF
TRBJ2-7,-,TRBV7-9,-,TGTGCCAGCAGCTTAGCTATCGACATGGACCAAACCTACGAGCAGTACTTC,CASSLAIDMDQTYEQYF
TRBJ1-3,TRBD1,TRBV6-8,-,TGTGCCAGCAGCCGCTCCGGGACAGGGATGCGAGACACCATATATTTT,CASSRSGTGMRDTIYF
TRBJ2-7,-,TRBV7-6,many,TGTGCCAGCAGCGGAGGGACAGACAACCCCTACGAGCAGTACTTC,CASSGGTDNPYEQYF
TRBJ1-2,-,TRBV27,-,TGTGCCCCCTCGGGAAACTATGGCTACACCTTC,CAPSGNYGYTF
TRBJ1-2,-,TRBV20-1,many,TGCAGCGCAGAGACGGAGTATGGCTACACCTTC,CSAETEYGYTF
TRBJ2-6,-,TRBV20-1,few,TGCAGTGCTACACCCCGGGGGAGGGGGCAGCCTGGGGCCAACGTCCTGACTTTC,CSATPRGRGQPGANVLTF
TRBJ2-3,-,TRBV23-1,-,TGCGCCAGCAGTCAATCTGTGCGCTCTACAGATACGCAGTATTTT,CASSQSVRSTDTQYF
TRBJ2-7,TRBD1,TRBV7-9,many,TGTGCCAGTCACCGACAGGGACAGGACTCCTACGAGCAGTACTTC,CASHRQGQDSYEQYF